This T cell receptor (beta chain) was sequenced for a study of blood T cell repertoires in COVID-19. Study context: In each case, the material was cDNA or gDNA derived from T cells, B-cell-depleted T cells, or PBMCs.

Self-reported history from a screening survey and questionnaire set each donor's cohort. V was cut by 4 bases and J by 8 bases, with 6 bases left in between. Germline V gene data show CDR1 as MNHEY and CDR2 as SVGEGT. The CDR3 loop spans 12 amino acids. Data came from immunoSEQ multiplex PCR; TCRdb stores just in-frame clones and leaves some out. The data contain 250,000 or so clones, approximately 88% of them singletons. The clonotype comes from a middle-aged woman who had been exposed to COVID-19. The sample taken for sequencing was PBMCs or T cells enriched from blood (not recorded which). The chain joins TRBV6-2 or TRBV6-3 to TRBJ1-6; D remains unclear. The chain's CDR3 is CASSFGDSPLHF. The CDR3, as DNA: TGTGCCAGCAGTTTTGGAGATTCACCCCTCCACTTT.